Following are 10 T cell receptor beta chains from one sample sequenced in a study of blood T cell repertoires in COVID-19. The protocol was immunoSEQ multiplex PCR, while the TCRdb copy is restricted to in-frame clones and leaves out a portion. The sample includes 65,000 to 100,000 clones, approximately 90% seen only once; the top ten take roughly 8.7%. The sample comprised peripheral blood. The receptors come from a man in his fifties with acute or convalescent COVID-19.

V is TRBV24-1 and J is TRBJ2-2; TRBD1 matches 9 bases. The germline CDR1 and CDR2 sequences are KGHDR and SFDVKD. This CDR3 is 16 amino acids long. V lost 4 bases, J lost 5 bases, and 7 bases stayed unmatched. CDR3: CATSDQDRGLTGELFF. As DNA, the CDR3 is TGTGCCACCAGTGACCAAGACAGGGGGTTAACCGGGGAGCTGTTTTTT.

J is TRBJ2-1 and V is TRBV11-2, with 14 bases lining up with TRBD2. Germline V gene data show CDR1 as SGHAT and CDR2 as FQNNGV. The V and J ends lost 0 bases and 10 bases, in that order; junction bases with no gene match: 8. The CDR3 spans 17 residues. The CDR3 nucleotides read TGTGCCAGCAGCTTAGACGGACTAGCGGGGGGCCCTGGGGAGCAGTTCTTC. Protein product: CASSLDGLAGGPGEQFF.

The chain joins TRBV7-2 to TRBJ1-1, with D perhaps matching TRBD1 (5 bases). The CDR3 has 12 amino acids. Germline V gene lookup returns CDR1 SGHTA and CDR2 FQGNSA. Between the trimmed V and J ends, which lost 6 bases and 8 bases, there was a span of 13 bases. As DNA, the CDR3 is TGTGCCAGCAGTAACGAGGCAGGGGAAGCTTTCTTT. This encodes CASSNEAGEAFF.

The CDR3: CASSRTGLNTEAFF. CDR3 sequence (DNA): TGTGCCAGCAGCCGGACAGGATTGAACACTGAAGCTTTCTTT. This chain connects TRBV28 to TRBJ1-1, with 7 bases lining up with TRBD1. From germline, CDR1 is MDHEN and CDR2 SYDVKM. Trimming at V came to 6 bases and at J to 0 bases, leaving 4 bases not matched to a gene. This CDR3 region has 14 residues.

CDR3 in DNA: TGTGCCAGCAGCCCGGGTGTCAGGGAGAACACTGAAGCTTTCTTT. It specifies CASSPGVRENTEAFF. The chain has TRBV5-4 and TRBJ1-1; D perhaps matches TRBD1 (5 bases). The CDR3 has 15 residues. Germline V gives CDR1 SGHNT, CDR2 YYREEE (reference sequence). Trimming stripped 4 bases from V and 1 base from J, with 14 bases between.

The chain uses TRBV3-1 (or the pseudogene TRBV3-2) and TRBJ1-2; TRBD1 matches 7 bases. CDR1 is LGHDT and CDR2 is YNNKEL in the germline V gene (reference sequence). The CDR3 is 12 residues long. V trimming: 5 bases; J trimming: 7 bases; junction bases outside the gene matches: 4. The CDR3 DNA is TGTGCCAGCAGCTTCAGACAGGGTGGCTACACCTTC. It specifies CASSFRQGGYTF.

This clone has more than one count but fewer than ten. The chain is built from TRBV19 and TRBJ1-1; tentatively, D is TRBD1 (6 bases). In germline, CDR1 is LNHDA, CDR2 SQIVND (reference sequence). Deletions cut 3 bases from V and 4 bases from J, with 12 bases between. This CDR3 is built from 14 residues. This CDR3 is CASSIRGGFTEAFF. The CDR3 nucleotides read TGTGCCAGTAGTATTCGAGGGGGATTCACTGAAGCTTTCTTT.

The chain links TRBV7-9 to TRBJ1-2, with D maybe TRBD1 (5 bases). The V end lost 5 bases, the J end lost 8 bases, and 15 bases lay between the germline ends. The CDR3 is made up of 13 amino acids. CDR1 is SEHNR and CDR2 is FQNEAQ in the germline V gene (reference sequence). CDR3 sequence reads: CASSPDGGVGYTF. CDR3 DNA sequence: TGTGCCAGCAGCCCGGACGGGGGGGTGGGCTACACCTTC.

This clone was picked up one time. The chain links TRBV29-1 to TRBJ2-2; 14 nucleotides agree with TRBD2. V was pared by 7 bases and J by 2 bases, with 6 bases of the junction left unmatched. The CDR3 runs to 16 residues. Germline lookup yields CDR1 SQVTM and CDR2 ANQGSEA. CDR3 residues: CSARGTSGGNTGELFF. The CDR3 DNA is TGCAGCGCGCGCGGGACTAGCGGGGGTAACACCGGGGAGCTGTTTTTT.

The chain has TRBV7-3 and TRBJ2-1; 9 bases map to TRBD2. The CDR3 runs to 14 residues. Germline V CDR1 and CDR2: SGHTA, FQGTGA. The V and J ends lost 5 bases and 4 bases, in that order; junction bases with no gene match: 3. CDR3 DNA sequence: TGTGCCAGCAGCCCAGCGGGGGGTTACAATGAGCAGTTCTTC. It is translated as CASSPAGGYNEQFF.